These 29 T cell receptor beta chains share one sample of origin, sequenced in a study of radiation and T cells in renal cell carcinoma. The sample's treatment: 15 Gy SBRT to primary tumor, nephrectomy 4 weeks later. Assay: immunoSEQ multiplex PCR; the TCRdb copy retains only in-frame clones and omits some. The data hold 15,000 or so clones, with 50% observed a single time. The specimen was tumor tissue, collected from a patient whose treatment included radiotherapy and nephrectomy. The receptors originated from a woman aged 60-70 years with renal cell carcinoma.

This chain links TRBV5-1 with TRBJ2-5; a weak D match, TRBD1 (6 bases). The germline V gene encodes CDR1 SGHRS and CDR2 YFSETQ. CDR3 length: 13 amino acids. V lost 4 bases, J lost 3 bases, and 10 bases lay in between. The CDR3 sequence: CASSRGQKETQYF. Here the CDR3 DNA reads TGCGCCAGCAGCCGCGGACAGAAAGAGACCCAGTACTTC.

This clone has at least ten counts. V is TRBV30 and J is TRBJ2-7, with 7 nucleotides matching TRBD2. The CDR3 runs to 18 residues. Losses at the gene ends were 0 bases for V and 5 bases for J; bases not matched to a gene: 19. Germline V CDR1 and CDR2: GTSNPN, SVGIG (reference sequence). Here the CDR3 reads CAWSVQFHHTRGEDEQYF. In DNA form, the CDR3 reads TGTGCCTGGAGTGTACAGTTCCACCATACACGGGGGGAGGACGAGCAGTACTTC.

The chain uses TRBV19 and TRBJ2-5; D unresolved. Germline V CDR1 and CDR2: LNHDA, SQIVND (reference sequence). CDR3 length: 14 amino acids. Trimming removed 2 bases at V and 0 bases at J, with 7 bases between. DNA of the CDR3: TGTGCCAGTAGTATACAGTTTAACCAAGAGACCCAGTACTTC. Residues: CASSIQFNQETQYF.

This clone was picked up a small number of times. The chain is built from TRBV28 and TRBJ1-5, with TRBD1 as a possible D gene (5 bases). The V gene lost 7 bases and the J gene lost 1 base, with 20 bases spanning the gap. Germline V gives CDR1 MDHEN, CDR2 SYDVKM. The CDR3 is 17 residues long. CDR3 protein: CASNTLVGRGSNQPQHF. As DNA, the CDR3 is TGTGCCAGCAACACTCTCGTTGGGAGGGGAAGCAATCAGCCCCAGCATTTT.

The CDR3 DNA reads as TGTGCCACCAGCAGATGGGACGGCGGAGACTATGGCTACACCTTC. Translation gives CATSRWDGGDYGYTF. V is TRBV15 and J is TRBJ1-2; a possible D gene is TRBD1 (5 bases). Trimming stripped 2 bases from V and 3 bases from J, with 13 bases between. Germline-derived CDR1 and CDR2 are LNHNV and YYDKDF (reference sequence). The CDR3 contains 15 residues.

This rearrangement joins TRBV5-8 to TRBJ1-5; D gene unclear. CDR3 length: 15 residues. Germline V gene data show CDR1 as SGHTS and CDR2 as YDEGEE. Trimming took off 1 base at V and 1 base at J, with 9 bases between the two ends. CDR3 sequence: CASSLSRGSNQPQHF. The CDR3, as DNA: TGTGCCAGCAGCTTGTCTCGGGGAAGCAATCAGCCCCAGCATTTT. Looking up the rest from reference TRBV5-8 and TRBJ1-5 gives the full variable domain: EAGVTQSPTHLIKTRGQQATLRCSPISGHTSVYWYQQALGLGLQFLLWYDEGEERNRGNFPPRFSGRQFPNYSSELNVNALELEDSALYLCASSLSRGSNQPQHFGDGTRLSIL.

This clone has only a few counts. V gene TRBV12-5 combines with J gene TRBJ2-4; D is unclear. V lost 7 bases and J lost 9, with 10 bases in between. This CDR3 contains 11 residues. Germline V gene sequence: CDR1 LGHNT, CDR2 FRNRAP. The CDR3 here is CASAQGGIQYF. The CDR3 DNA reads as TGTGCTAGTGCCCAAGGTGGCATTCAGTACTTC.

This clone has more than one count but fewer than ten. This chain connects TRBV7-2 to TRBJ2-1; 7 positions agree with TRBD2. The junction had 7 bases not matched to a gene; V was cut back by 3 bases and J by 5 bases. Per the germline V gene, CDR1 is SGHTA and CDR2 is FQGNSA. The CDR3 is made up of 15 amino acids. DNA of the CDR3: TGTGCCAGCAGCTTTTACCTAGCGGCGGACAATGAGCAGTTCTTC. It encodes CASSFYLAADNEQFF.

This clone was counted only a few times. The chain combines TRBV5-6 with TRBJ1-1; D uncertain. From germline, CDR1 is SGHDT and CDR2 YYEEEE. The germline V and J ends were trimmed by 3 bases and 1 base, with 16 bases remaining between them. This CDR3 region has 16 residues. The CDR3 DNA reads as TGTGCCAGCAGCTACGCTGGGTGGGAGTCGAACACTGAAGCTTTCTTT. It is translated as CASSYAGWESNTEAFF.

The chain joins TRBV9 to TRBJ1-2; D unclear. V lost 0 bases and J lost 2, with 8 bases in between. CDR3 length equals 14 residues. Germline assignment: CDR1 SGDLS and CDR2 YYNGEE. CDR3: CASSVGSVNYGYTF. The CDR3 region has the DNA TGTGCCAGCAGCGTAGGTTCAGTCAACTATGGCTACACCTTC.

In this sample, this clone turned up a few times. The chain employs TRBV2 and TRBJ1-2; no firm D call. The CDR3 consists of 12 residues. Germline values: CDR1 SNHLY, CDR2 FYNNEI. With 6 bases removed from V and 8 bases from J, the gap between germline ends came to 13 bases. CDR3 nucleotides: TGTGCCAGCAGATTAGAGGAAGGCGGCTACACCTTC. This codes for CASRLEEGGYTF. Combining the CDR3 with reference TRBV2 and TRBJ1-2 gives the whole variable domain EPEVTQTPSHQVTQMGQEVILRCVPISNHLYFYWYRQILGQKVEFLVSFYNNEISEKSEIFDDQFSVERPDGSNFTLKIRSTKLEDSAMYFCASRLEEGGYTFGSGTRLTVV.

Ten or more counts support this clone. The V gene is TRBV6-1, the J gene TRBJ2-1, with D unclear. Trimming pared 8 bases from V and 5 bases from J, leaving 4 bases between. CDR3 size: 10 residues. The germline gives CDR1 MNHNS, CDR2 SASEGT. This chain's CDR3 is CASHNNEQFF. CDR3 coding DNA: TGTGCCAGCCACAACAATGAGCAGTTCTTC.

Only a few counts were recorded for this clone. The chain combines TRBV15 with TRBJ1-1; weak D call: TRBD1 (5 bases). Looked up from germline, CDR1 is LNHNV and CDR2 is YYDKDF (reference sequence). The CDR3 has 14 residues. The V and J ends lost 3 bases and 3 bases respectively, with 11 bases between them. CDR3 sequence: CATSREGRHTEAFF. The CDR3 DNA follows: TGTGCCACCAGCAGGGAGGGACGGCACACTGAAGCTTTCTTT.

This chain connects TRBV18 to TRBJ2-3; TRBD2 is a possible D gene (5 bases). Trimming pared 2 bases from V and 4 bases from J, leaving 10 bases between. Germline CDR1 and CDR2: KGHSH and LQKENI. The CDR3 covers 14 residues. The CDR3 loop reads CASSPMGSADTQYF. The CDR3 nucleotides read TGTGCCAGCTCACCAATGGGTAGCGCAGATACGCAGTATTTT.

V gene TRBV4-2 combines with J gene TRBJ2-7; 8 bases agree with TRBD1. V shed 5 bases, J shed 9 bases, and the junction held 6 bases outside the gene matches. The CDR3 extends over 12 amino acids. The germline V gene encodes CDR1 LGHNA and CDR2 YNFKEQ. The CDR3 DNA reads as TGTGCCAGCAGCTCCGGCAGGGGGCGGCAGTACTTC. Translating gives CASSSGRGRQYF.

The J gene is TRBJ2-5, the V gene TRBV6-1; D perhaps matches TRBD2 (6 bases). There are 15 residues in the CDR3. Germline V gene lookup returns CDR1 MNHNS and CDR2 SASEGT. Trimming removed 8 bases at V and 5 bases at J, with 21 bases between. Written as DNA, the CDR3 is TGTGCCAGCCATAAAGGGGTCGGGGGTCCGGAGACCCAGTACTTC. This codes for CASHKGVGGPETQYF.

The V call is TRBV6-5, the J call TRBJ2-7, with 11 bases lining up with TRBD1. V was pared by 2 bases and J by 4 bases, with 1 base of the junction left unmatched. CDR3 size: 14 residues. CDR1 MNHEY and CDR2 SVGAGI come from the germline V gene. CDR3 protein: CASSYGQGAYEQYF. The CDR3 DNA is TGTGCCAGCAGTTACGGACAGGGGGCATACGAGCAGTACTTC.

There are many counts of this clone. The same CDR3 is also encoded by other DNA sequences in this sample. This rearrangement joins TRBV18 to TRBJ1-5; D unresolved. CDR3 length: 14 residues. CDR1 and CDR2 (germline): KGHSH, LQKENI. V lost 2 bases and J lost 1, with 6 bases in between. CDR3 sequence: CASSPKQSNQPQHF. CDR3 bases: TGTGCCAGCTCACCAAAACAGAGCAATCAGCCCCAGCATTTT. The complete variable domain, with remaining parts taken from reference TRBV18 and TRBJ1-5, reads NAGVMQNPRHLVRRRGQEARLRCSPMKGHSHVYWYRQLPEEGLKFMVYLQKENIIDESGMPKERFSAEFPKEGPSILRIQQVVRGDSAAYFCASSPKQSNQPQHFGDGTRLSIL.

This chain links TRBV9 with TRBJ2-7, with 9 bases fitting TRBD2. CDR3 length equals 16 residues. Losses at the gene ends were 0 bases for V and 6 bases for J; bases not matched to a gene: 10. Per germline, CDR1 SGDLS and CDR2 YYNGEE. In DNA form, the CDR3 reads TGTGCCAGCAGCGTAGGAGAAGCGGGGGGCCTTGGCGAGCAGTACTTC. Translation gives CASSVGEAGGLGEQYF. Variable domain in full (rest from reference TRBV9 and TRBJ2-7): DSGVTQTPKHLITATGQRVTLRCSPRSGDLSVYWYQQSLDQGLQFLIQYYNGEERAKGNILERFSAQQFPDLHSELNLSSLELGDSALYFCASSVGEAGGLGEQYFGPGTRLTVT.

The chain uses TRBV5-1 and TRBJ2-7, with D perhaps assigned TRBD1 or TRBD2 (5 bases each). V was shortened by 3 bases and J by 3 bases, with 13 bases between the two germline ends. Germline CDR1 SGHRS, CDR2 YFSETQ. The CDR3 is 14 residues long. As DNA, the CDR3 is TGCGCCAGCAGCTCGGCCGGGACCCTCTACGAGCAGTACTTC. Translation: CASSSAGTLYEQYF. The full variable domain, with the rest looked up from reference TRBV5-1 and TRBJ2-7, is KAGVTQTPRYLIKTRGQQVTLSCSPISGHRSVSWYQQTPGQGLQFLFEYFSETQRNKGNFPGRFSGRQFSNSRSEMNVSTLELGDSALYLCASSSAGTLYEQYFGPGTRLTVT.

In this sample, this clone turned up many times. The V gene is TRBV9, the J gene TRBJ1-1, with D uncertain. V shed 0 bases and J shed 0 bases, with 6 bases lying between them. The CDR3 sequence is 14 residues long. Germline V lookup: CDR1 SGDLS, CDR2 YYNGEE. The CDR3 sequence: CASSVAAMNTEAFF. Here the CDR3 DNA reads TGTGCCAGCAGCGTAGCGGCTATGAACACTGAAGCTTTCTTT.

The chain recombines TRBV27 with TRBJ1-2; D might be TRBD1 (6 bases). Germline values: CDR1 MNHEY, CDR2 SMNVEV (reference sequence). The CDR3 consists of 14 residues. Trimming pared 3 bases from V and 3 bases from J, leaving 11 bases between. CDR3 in amino acids: CASSFSAGDYGYTF. The DNA of the CDR3 is TGTGCCAGCAGTTTTTCAGCAGGGGACTATGGCTACACCTTC.

The V call is TRBV28, the J call TRBJ2-7; TRBD1 agrees at 7 bases. The CDR3 is 16 residues long. J lost 2 bases, V lost 4 bases, and 11 bases had no gene match. Germline loops: CDR1 MDHEN, CDR2 SYDVKM. The CDR3 DNA is TGTGCCAGCAGTTATGCGACAGGGCCAGCGACCTACGAGCAGTACTTC. It yields the protein CASSYATGPATYEQYF.

The DNA for the CDR3 is TGTGCCAGCAGTTTAAGGGGGCCTCCCTACGAGCAGTACTTC. Translated: CASSLRGPPYEQYF. The chain couples TRBV27 to TRBJ2-7; 7 bases are shared with TRBD1. CDR1 and CDR2 (germline): MNHEY, SMNVEV (reference sequence). The CDR3 runs to 14 residues. Trimming cost V 2 bases and J 2 bases; bases outside gene matches: 3.

This clone occurred once. The genes are TRBV9 and TRBJ2-2; 7 nucleotides agree with TRBD2. Trimming removed 2 bases from V and 1 base from J; junction bases left unmatched: 11. In germline, CDR1 is SGDLS, CDR2 YYNGEE. CDR3 length equals 18 residues. CDR3 in amino acids: CASSVHQRASGNTGELFF. Written as DNA, the CDR3 is TGTGCCAGCAGCGTTCACCAGAGGGCTAGCGGGAACACCGGGGAGCTGTTTTTT.

The chain uses TRBV7-6 and TRBJ1-3; 10 bases match TRBD1. Germline trimming cut 5 bases from V and 2 bases from J; bases unmatched to any gene: 3. This CDR3 has 15 residues. Germline CDR1 reads SGHVS; CDR2 reads FNYEAQ. The CDR3 DNA is TGTGCCAGCAGCCCCGGGACAGGGGCTGGAAACACCATATATTTT. It translates to CASSPGTGAGNTIYF.

The chain combines TRBV7-2 with TRBJ1-3; D gene ambiguous. In germline, CDR1 is SGHTA, CDR2 FQGNSA. V was pared by 2 bases and J by 0 bases, with 2 bases between. CDR3 length: 13 residues. CDR3 sequence reads: CASSLYSGNTIYF. The CDR3 nucleotides are TGTGCCAGCAGCTTATACTCTGGAAACACCATATATTTT.

In the case of this clone: One end of the junction does not line up with germline, which may come from a read error. V is TRBV5-1 and J is TRBJ2-2; no definite D call. Per germline, CDR1 SGHRS and CDR2 YFSETQ. The CDR3 is 13 residues long. Written as DNA, the CDR3 is TGCGCCAGCAGGTTGGGTCCCACCGGGGAGCTGTTTTTT. The encoded protein is CASRLGPTGELFF.

This clone was counted at least ten times. CDR3 nucleotide sequence: TGTGCCAGCACCCTAGCGGACTCCTACGAGCAGTACTTC. Protein sequence: CASTLADSYEQYF. The V gene is TRBV2, the J gene TRBJ2-7; 7 nucleotides align to TRBD2. The germline gives CDR1 SNHLY, CDR2 FYNNEI. V lost 7 bases to trimming and J lost 0 bases; unmatched junction nucleotides: 3. CDR3 length: 13 residues.